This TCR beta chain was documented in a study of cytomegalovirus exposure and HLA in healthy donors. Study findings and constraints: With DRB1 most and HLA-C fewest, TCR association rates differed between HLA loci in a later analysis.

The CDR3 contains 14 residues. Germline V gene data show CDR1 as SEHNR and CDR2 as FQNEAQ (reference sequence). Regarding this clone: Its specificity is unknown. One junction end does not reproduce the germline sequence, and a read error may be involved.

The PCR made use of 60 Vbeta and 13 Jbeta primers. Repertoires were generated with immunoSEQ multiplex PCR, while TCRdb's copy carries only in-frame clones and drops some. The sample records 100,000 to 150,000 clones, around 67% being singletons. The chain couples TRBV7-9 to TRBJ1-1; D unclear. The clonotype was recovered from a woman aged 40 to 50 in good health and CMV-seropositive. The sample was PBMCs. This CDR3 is CASRLVPPDTEAFF. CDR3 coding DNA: TGTGCCAGCAGGTTAGTTCCACCGGACACTGAAGCTTTCTTT.